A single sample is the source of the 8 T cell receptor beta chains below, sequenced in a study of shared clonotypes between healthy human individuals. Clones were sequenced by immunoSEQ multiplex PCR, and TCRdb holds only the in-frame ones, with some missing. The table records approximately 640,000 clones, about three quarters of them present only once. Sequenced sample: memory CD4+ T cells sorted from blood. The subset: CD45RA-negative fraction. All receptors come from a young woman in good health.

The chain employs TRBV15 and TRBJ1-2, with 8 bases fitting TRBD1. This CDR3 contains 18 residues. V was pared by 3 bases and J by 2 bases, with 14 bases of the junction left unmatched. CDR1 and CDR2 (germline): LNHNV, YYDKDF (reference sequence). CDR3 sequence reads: CATSRIVTGAQGNYGYTF. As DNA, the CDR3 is TGTGCCACCAGCAGGATAGTGACAGGGGCCCAGGGAAACTATGGCTACACCTTC.

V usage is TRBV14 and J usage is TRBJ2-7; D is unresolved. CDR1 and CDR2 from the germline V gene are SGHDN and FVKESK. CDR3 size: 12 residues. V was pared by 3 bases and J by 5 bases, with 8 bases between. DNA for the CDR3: TGTGCCAGCAGCCACCTAGGTGACGAGCAGTACTTC. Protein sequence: CASSHLGDEQYF.

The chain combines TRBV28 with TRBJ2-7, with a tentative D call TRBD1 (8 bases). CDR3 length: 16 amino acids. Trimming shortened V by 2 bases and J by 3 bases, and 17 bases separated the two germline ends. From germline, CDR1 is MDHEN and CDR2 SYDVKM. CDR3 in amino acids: CASSLGGQGGDYEQYF. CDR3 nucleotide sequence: TGTGCCAGCAGTTTAGGAGGACAGGGAGGGGACTACGAGCAGTACTTC.

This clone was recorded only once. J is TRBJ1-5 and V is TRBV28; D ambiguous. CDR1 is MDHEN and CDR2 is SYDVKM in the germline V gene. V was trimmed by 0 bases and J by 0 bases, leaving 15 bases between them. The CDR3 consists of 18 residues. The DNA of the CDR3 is TGTGCCAGCAGTTTATGGCAGCCACCGCCCTATAGCAATCAGCCCCAGCATTTT. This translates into CASSLWQPPPYSNQPQHF. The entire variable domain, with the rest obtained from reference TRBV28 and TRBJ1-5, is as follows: DVKVTQSSRYLVKRTGEKVFLECVQDMDHENMFWYRQDPGLGLRLIYFSYDVKMKEKGDIPEGYSVSREKKERFSLILESASTNQTSMYLCASSLWQPPPYSNQPQHFGDGTRLSIL.

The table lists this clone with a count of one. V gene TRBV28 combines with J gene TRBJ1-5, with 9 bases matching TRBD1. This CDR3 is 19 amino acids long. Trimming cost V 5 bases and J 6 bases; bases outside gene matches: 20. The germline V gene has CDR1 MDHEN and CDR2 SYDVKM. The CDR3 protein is CASSGPGQGVGHRVQPQHF. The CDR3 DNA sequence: TGTGCCAGCAGTGGGCCGGGACAGGGTGTCGGTCACCGGGTTCAGCCCCAGCATTTT.

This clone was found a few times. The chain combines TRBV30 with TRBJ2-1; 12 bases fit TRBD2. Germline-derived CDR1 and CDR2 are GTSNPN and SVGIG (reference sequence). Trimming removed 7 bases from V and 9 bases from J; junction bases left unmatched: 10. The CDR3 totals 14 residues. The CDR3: CASITSGRTSEQFF. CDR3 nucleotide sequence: TGTGCCTCCATTACTAGCGGGAGGACGAGTGAGCAGTTCTTC.

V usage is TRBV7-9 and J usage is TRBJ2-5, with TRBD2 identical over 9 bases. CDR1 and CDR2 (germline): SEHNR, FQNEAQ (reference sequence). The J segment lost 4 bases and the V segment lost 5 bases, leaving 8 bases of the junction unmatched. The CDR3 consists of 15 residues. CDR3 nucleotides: TGTGCCAGCAGCGGCACTAGCGGGTATCGAGAGACCCAGTACTTC. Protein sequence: CASSGTSGYRETQYF.

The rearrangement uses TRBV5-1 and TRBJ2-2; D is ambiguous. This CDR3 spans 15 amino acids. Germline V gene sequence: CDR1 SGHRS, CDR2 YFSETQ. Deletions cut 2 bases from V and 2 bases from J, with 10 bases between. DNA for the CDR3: TGCGCCAGCAGCTTCCGGACCGCTAACACCGGGGAGCTGTTTTTT. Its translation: CASSFRTANTGELFF. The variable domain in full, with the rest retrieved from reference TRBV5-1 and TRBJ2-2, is KAGVTQTPRYLIKTRGQQVTLSCSPISGHRSVSWYQQTPGQGLQFLFEYFSETQRNKGNFPGRFSGRQFSNSRSEMNVSTLELGDSALYLCASSFRTANTGELFFGEGSRLTVL.